This T cell receptor beta chain was retrieved from a study of blood T cell repertoires in COVID-19. Repertoires were generated with immunoSEQ multiplex PCR, while TCRdb's copy carries only in-frame clones and drops some. The table shows about 200,000 clones, with 65% to 85% occurring only once. Germline assignment: CDR1 MDHEN and CDR2 SYDVKM. This CDR3 comprises 16 residues. The ends lost 7 bases at V and 4 bases at J; junction bases unmatched: 11. The receptor was derived from a woman between 50 and 59 years old with acute or convalescent COVID-19. The V and J genes are TRBV28 and TRBJ2-3; the match to TRBD1 covers 10 bases. The sample comprised peripheral blood. Here the CDR3 DNA reads TGTGCCAGCACCTTAAGCCGGGACAGGGGTGCAGATACGCAGTATTTT. This translates into CASTLSRDRGADTQYF.